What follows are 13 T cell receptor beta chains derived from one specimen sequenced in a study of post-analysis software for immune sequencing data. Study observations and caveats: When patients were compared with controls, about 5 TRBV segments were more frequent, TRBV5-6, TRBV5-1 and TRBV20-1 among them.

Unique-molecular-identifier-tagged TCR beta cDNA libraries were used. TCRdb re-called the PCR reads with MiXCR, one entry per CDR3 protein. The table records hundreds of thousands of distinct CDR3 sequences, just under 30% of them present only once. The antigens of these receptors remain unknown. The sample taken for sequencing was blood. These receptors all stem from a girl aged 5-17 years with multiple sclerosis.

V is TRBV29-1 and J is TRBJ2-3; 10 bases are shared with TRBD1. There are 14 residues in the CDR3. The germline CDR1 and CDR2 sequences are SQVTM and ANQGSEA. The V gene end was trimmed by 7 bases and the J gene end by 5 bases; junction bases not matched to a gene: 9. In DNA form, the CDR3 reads TGCAGCGACCGACAGGGGGCGTGGGGAGATACGCAGTATTTT. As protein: CSDRQGAWGDTQYF.

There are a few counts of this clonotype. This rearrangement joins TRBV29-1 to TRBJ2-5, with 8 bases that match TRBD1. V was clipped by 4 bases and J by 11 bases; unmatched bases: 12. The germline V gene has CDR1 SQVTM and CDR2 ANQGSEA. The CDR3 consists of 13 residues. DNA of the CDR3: TGCAGCGTTGCTCCAGGGGGCACGTGGGAGCAGTACTTC. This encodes CSVAPGGTWEQYF.

The CDR3 reads CASSGELQETQYF. CDR3 in DNA: TGTGCCAGCAGTGGAGAGCTACAAGAGACCCAGTACTTC. The rearrangement links TRBV6-5 to TRBJ2-5; D unclear. The germline V gene encodes CDR1 MNHEY and CDR2 SVGAGI. Trimming cost V 5 bases and J 2 bases, with 9 bases left between them. This CDR3 region has 13 residues.

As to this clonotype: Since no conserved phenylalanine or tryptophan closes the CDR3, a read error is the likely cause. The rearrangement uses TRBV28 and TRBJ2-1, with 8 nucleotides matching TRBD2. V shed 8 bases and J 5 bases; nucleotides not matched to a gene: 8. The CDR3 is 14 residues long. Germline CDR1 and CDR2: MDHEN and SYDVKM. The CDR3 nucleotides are TGTGCCAGCCAGAGCGGGGGCGGCAACAATGAGCAGTTCTCC. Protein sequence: CASQSGGGNNEQFS.

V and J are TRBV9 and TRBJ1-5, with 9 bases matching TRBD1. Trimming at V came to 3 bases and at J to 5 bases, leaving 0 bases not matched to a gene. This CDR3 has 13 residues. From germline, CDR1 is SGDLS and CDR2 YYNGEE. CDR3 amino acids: CASSGTGDQPQHF. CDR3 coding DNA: TGTGCCAGCAGCGGGACAGGGGATCAGCCCCAGCATTTT.

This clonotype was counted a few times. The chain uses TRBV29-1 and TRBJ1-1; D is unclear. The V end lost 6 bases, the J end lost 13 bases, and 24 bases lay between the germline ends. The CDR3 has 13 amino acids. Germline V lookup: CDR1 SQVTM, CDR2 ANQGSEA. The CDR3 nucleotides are TGCAGCGTCCAACTTAAGGCGCCGTTCGCCAGTTTCTTT. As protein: CSVQLKAPFASFF.

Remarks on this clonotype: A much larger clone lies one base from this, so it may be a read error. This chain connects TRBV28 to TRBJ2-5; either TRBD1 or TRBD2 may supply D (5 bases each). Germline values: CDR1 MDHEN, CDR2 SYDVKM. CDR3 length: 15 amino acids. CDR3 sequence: CASTDGGVLQEAQYF. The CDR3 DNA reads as TGTGCCAGCACCGATGGGGGTGTACTCCAAGAGGCCCAGTACTTC.

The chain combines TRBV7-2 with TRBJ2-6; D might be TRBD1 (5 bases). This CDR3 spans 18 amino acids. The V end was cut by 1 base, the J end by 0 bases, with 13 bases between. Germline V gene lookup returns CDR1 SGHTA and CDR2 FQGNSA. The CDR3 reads CASSLDPGPPSGANVLTF. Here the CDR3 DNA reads TGTGCCAGCAGCTTAGACCCAGGGCCCCCCTCTGGGGCCAACGTCCTGACTTTC.

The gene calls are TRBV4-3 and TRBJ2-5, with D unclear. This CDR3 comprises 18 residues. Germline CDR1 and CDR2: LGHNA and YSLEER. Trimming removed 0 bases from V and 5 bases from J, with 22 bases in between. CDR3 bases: TGCGCCAGCAGCCAAGATTTTTCGGTTGGCCGACTTTCCGAGACCCAGTACTTC. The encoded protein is CASSQDFSVGRLSETQYF.

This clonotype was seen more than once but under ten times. The CDR3 is CASSDPGSYNEQFF. As DNA, the CDR3 is TGTGCCAGCAGTGACCCCGGCTCCTACAATGAGCAGTTCTTC. The J gene is TRBJ2-1, the V gene TRBV6-1, with D unclear. CDR1 MNHNS and CDR2 SASEGT come from the germline V gene. This CDR3 spans 14 amino acids. Trimming took off 3 bases at V and 0 bases at J, with 6 bases between the two ends.

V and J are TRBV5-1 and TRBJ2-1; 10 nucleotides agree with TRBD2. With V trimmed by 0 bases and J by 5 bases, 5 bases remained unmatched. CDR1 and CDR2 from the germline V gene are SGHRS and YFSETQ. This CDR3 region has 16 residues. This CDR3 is CASSLEGTSVHNEQFF. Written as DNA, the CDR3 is TGCGCCAGCAGCTTGGAGGGGACTAGCGTCCACAATGAGCAGTTCTTC.

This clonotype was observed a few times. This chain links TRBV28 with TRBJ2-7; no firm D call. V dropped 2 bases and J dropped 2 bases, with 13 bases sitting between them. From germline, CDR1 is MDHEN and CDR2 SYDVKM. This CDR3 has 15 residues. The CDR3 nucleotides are TGTGCCAGCAGTTTAATTGGGCAGGCGACCTACGAGCAGTACTTC. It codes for CASSLIGQATYEQYF.

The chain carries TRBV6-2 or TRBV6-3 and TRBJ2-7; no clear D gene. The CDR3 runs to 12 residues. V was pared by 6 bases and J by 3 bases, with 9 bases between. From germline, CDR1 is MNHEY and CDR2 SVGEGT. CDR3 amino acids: CASSPQDYEQYF. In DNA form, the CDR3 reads TGTGCCAGCAGCCCGCAGGACTACGAGCAGTACTTC.